This record covers a single T cell receptor beta chain. Its matching antigen is unknown. At one end the junction does not follow the germline gene, possibly because of a read error. The data were obtained in a study of post-analysis software for immune sequencing data. Regarding the study as a whole: Multiple sclerosis patients showed significantly lower normalized Chao1 diversity than controls did. Samples prepared in the same batch strongly co-clustered by F measure.

TCR beta cDNA libraries had unique molecular identifiers. Starting from approximately 1 to 10 million T cells, the study yielded about 500,000 cDNA molecules. MiXCR, applied by TCRdb to the PCR reads, yields one record per CDR3 protein. The sample lists 650,000 to 900,000 distinct CDR3 sequences, just over 45% occurring once. This receptor was obtained from a girl aged 5 to 17 with multiple sclerosis. The source material was blood.

CDR3: CATSEASGPTDTQYF. In DNA, the CDR3 is TGTGCCACCAGTGAGGCTAGCGGGCCCACAGATACGCAGTATTTT. V is TRBV10-3 and J is TRBJ2-3; 8 nucleotides line up with TRBD2. Germline V lookup: CDR1 ENHRY, CDR2 SYGVKD. The CDR3 runs 15 residues.